Following are 26 T cell receptor beta chains from one sample sequenced in a study of T cells in Graves' hyperthyroidism and ophthalmopathy. RNA transcripts yielded amplified TCR beta CDR3 regions. Carried out on the TCR CDR3, a first-round RT-PCR used the HTBI primer set. Using its own MiXCR run on the multiplex PCR reads, TCRdb lists one record per CDR3 protein. Of a few hundred thousand distinct CDR3 sequences in the sample, more than 14% were seen once. Sequences were obtained from blood. These receptors were taken from a woman aged 25-40 years with Graves' ophthalmopathy.

This clonotype was detected ten times or more. The chain recombines TRBV11-2 with TRBJ2-1, with D unclear. Trimming removed 4 bases from V and 3 bases from J, with 4 bases in between. CDR1 and CDR2 (germline): SGHAT, FQNNGV. The length of the CDR3 is 12 residues. CDR3 DNA: TGTGCCAGCAGCTCCTTCTACAATGAGCAGTTCTTC. Its translation is CASSSFYNEQFF.

The chain is built from TRBV11-2 and TRBJ2-7, with 8 bases lining up with TRBD2. Trimming at V came to 6 bases and at J to 0 bases, leaving 7 bases not matched to a gene. This CDR3 has 15 amino acids. CDR1 is SGHAT and CDR2 is FQNNGV in the germline V gene. Here the CDR3 reads CASSTGGGGSYEQYF. The CDR3, as DNA: TGTGCCAGCAGTACGGGGGGGGGCGGCTCCTACGAGCAGTACTTC.

This clonotype has at least ten counts. CDR3: CASRPSGGAGGDTQYF. CDR3 DNA sequence: TGTGCCAGCAGACCTAGCGGGGGGGCCGGTGGAGATACGCAGTATTTT. The chain recombines TRBV6-1 with TRBJ2-3; 12 nucleotides align to TRBD2. CDR1 and CDR2 (germline): MNHNS, SASEGT. V was pared by 6 bases and J by 5 bases, with 9 bases of the junction left unmatched. The CDR3 extends over 16 amino acids.

This clonotype was seen ten or more times. This sequence joins TRBV20-1 and TRBJ2-1, with TRBD2 identical over 8 bases. Trimming at V came to 6 bases and at J to 3 bases, leaving 10 bases not matched to a gene. Germline V gives CDR1 DFQATT, CDR2 SNEGSKA (reference sequence). CDR3 length equals 15 residues. The CDR3 DNA is TGCAGTGCCTTAACTACTAGCGGTTTCTACAATGAGCAGTTCTTC. This gives the protein CSALTTSGFYNEQFF.

This clonotype was observed a handful of times. A much more abundant neighbour one base away suggests this may be a read error. This chain connects TRBV6-2 or TRBV6-3 to TRBJ1-5; the match to TRBD1 covers 9 bases. V was pared by 7 bases and J by 1 base, with 11 bases of the junction left unmatched. The CDR3 contains 17 residues. The V gene's germline CDR1 is MNHEY and CDR2 SVGEGT. Written as DNA, the CDR3 is TGTGCCAGCACCGAGGTACAGGGGGCCTGGAGCAATCAGCCCCAGCATTTT. This translates into CASTEVQGAWSNQPQHF.

The sample holds a few counts of this clonotype. The genes are TRBV7-6 and TRBJ1-4, with a tentative D call TRBD1 (5 bases). Trimming left V 4 bases short and J 0 bases short, with 12 bases between. This CDR3 contains 16 residues. Germline loops: CDR1 SGHVS, CDR2 FNYEAQ. The CDR3 sequence: CASSSRGSATNEKLFF. The CDR3 nucleotides are TGTGCCAGCAGCTCCCGGGGGAGCGCAACTAATGAAAAACTGTTTTTT.

This clonotype appeared many times. The genes are TRBV7-2 and TRBJ1-2; D not resolved. Germline loops: CDR1 SGHTA, CDR2 FQGNSA. Trimming removed 5 bases from V and 13 bases from J, with 20 bases in between. The CDR3 contains 13 residues. DNA for the CDR3: TGTGCCAGCAGCCCGGACGGTTACTATGTTGGCACCTTC. This codes for CASSPDGYYVGTF.

This chain links TRBV9 with TRBJ1-2, with TRBD1 matching over 8 bases. Germline assignment: CDR1 SGDLS and CDR2 YYNGEE. With 4 bases clipped from V and 5 bases from J, the junction kept 10 bases outside the gene matches. The CDR3 extends over 15 amino acids. Here the CDR3 reads CASSSQGTGVYGYTF. The CDR3 nucleotides are TGTGCCAGCAGCTCCCAAGGGACAGGAGTGTATGGCTACACCTTC.

The rearrangement links TRBV6-1 to TRBJ1-5; no clear D. The CDR3 length is 15 residues. The V and J ends lost 0 bases and 4 bases respectively, with 10 bases between them. Germline V gene lookup returns CDR1 MNHNS and CDR2 SASEGT. Here the CDR3 DNA reads TGTGCCAGCAGTGAAGCGCTGGGCGGTAATCAGCCCCAGCATTTT. Its translation is CASSEALGGNQPQHF.

V and J are TRBV20-1 and TRBJ2-5, with 7 nucleotides matching TRBD1. The junction had 8 bases not matched to a gene; V was cut back by 0 bases and J by 4 bases. The CDR3 totals 15 residues. The germline V gene has CDR1 DFQATT and CDR2 SNEGSKA (reference sequence). The CDR3 coding sequence is TGCAGTGCTAGAGAAAGACAGGGTTTAACAGAGACCCAGTACTTC. Its protein product is CSARERQGLTETQYF.

In this sample, this clonotype turned up many times. The chain uses TRBV20-1 and TRBJ2-7, with a possible D match to TRBD2 (5 bases). This CDR3 is built from 13 residues. Germline V gene lookup returns CDR1 DFQATT and CDR2 SNEGSKA (reference sequence). The V and J ends lost 1 base and 5 bases respectively, with 12 bases between them. The CDR3 here is CSARVVGSNEQYF. Written as DNA, the CDR3 is TGCAGTGCTAGAGTCGTGGGGAGCAACGAGCAGTACTTC.

This clonotype was seen many times. CDR3 sequence reads: CASSLLAGGLLDEQFF. Here the CDR3 DNA reads TGTGCCAGCAGCCTCCTAGCGGGGGGGCTATTAGATGAGCAGTTCTTC. The chain uses TRBV7-6 and TRBJ2-1, with 12 bases identical to TRBD2. Germline lookup yields CDR1 SGHVS and CDR2 FNYEAQ. CDR3 length: 16 amino acids. V was clipped by 5 bases and J by 8 bases; unmatched bases: 10.

This clonotype was found many times. The V call is TRBV12-3 or TRBV12-4, the J call TRBJ1-3; tentative D call: TRBD1 (5 bases). The CDR3 extends over 14 amino acids. V was pared by 1 base and J by 4 bases, with 8 bases between. The CDR3 DNA follows: TGTGCCAGCAGTTTAGAGAGGGGAGGAAACACCATATATTTT. Its protein is CASSLERGGNTIYF.

This clonotype was counted many times. This chain joins TRBV20-1 and TRBJ1-4, with 8 bases matching TRBD1. CDR1 is DFQATT, CDR2 SNEGSKA, per germline (reference sequence). CDR3 length equals 15 residues. Trimming cost V 1 base and J 5 bases; bases outside gene matches: 6. In DNA form, the CDR3 reads TGCAGTGCTAGAGCCCAAACAGGGGGGAATGAAAAACTGTTTTTT. Its translation is CSARAQTGGNEKLFF.

This clonotype was seen many times. The V and J genes are TRBV20-1 and TRBJ2-2, with 11 nucleotides matching TRBD2. V dropped 0 bases and J dropped 3; count of bases not matched to a gene: 12. Germline lookup yields CDR1 DFQATT and CDR2 SNEGSKA (reference sequence). The CDR3 consists of 19 residues. The CDR3 DNA reads TGCAGTGCTAGAGATGGGGCCGGGACTAGCGGTGTCGACACCGGGGAGCTGTTTTTT. This gives the protein CSARDGAGTSGVDTGELFF.

In this sample, this clonotype turned up many times. The chain employs TRBV9 and TRBJ2-5; D is undetermined. V was clipped by 3 bases and J by 2 bases, with 14 bases between them. Germline loops: CDR1 SGDLS, CDR2 YYNGEE. This CDR3 has 15 amino acids. The CDR3 DNA is TGTGCCAGCAGCGCGGACCCCCTAGGGCAAGAGACCCAGTACTTC. It encodes CASSADPLGQETQYF.

The chain links TRBV29-1 to TRBJ1-2, with D tentatively TRBD1 (5 bases). The CDR3 runs to 14 residues. Trimming took off 2 bases at V and 6 bases at J, with 16 bases between the two ends. CDR1 and CDR2 (germline): SQVTM, ANQGSEA. The CDR3 DNA follows: TGCAGCGTTGAATCCTTGAAGGGGCTGGATGGCTACACCTTC. This gives the protein CSVESLKGLDGYTF.

This clonotype was seen a few times. This rearrangement joins TRBV7-8 to TRBJ1-5; perhaps TRBD1 as D (6 bases). The CDR3 loop spans 16 amino acids. Germline CDR1 and CDR2: SGHVS and FQNEAQ. The V and J ends lost 4 bases and 5 bases respectively, with 18 bases between them. DNA of the CDR3: TGTGCCAGCAGCTCCTATGGACAGAGGGATGATCAGCCCCAGCATTTT. Protein product: CASSSYGQRDDQPQHF.

The chain couples TRBV9 to TRBJ2-1; D is perhaps TRBD1 (6 bases). V lost 4 bases, J lost 6 bases, and 17 bases lay in between. The CDR3 length is 15 residues. CDR1 is SGDLS, CDR2 YYNGEE, per germline. The CDR3 loop reads CASSPRGRGINEQFF. DNA of the CDR3: TGTGCCAGCAGCCCCCGGGGCAGGGGCATCAATGAGCAGTTCTTC.

This clonotype appeared many times. The gene calls are TRBV20-1 and TRBJ1-5; TRBD1 is a possible D gene (5 bases). Germline V CDR1 and CDR2: DFQATT, SNEGSKA (reference sequence). The length of the CDR3 is 17 residues. Trimming removed 5 bases at V and 0 bases at J, with 20 bases between. CDR3: CSAGGEMTSFSNQPQHF. Here the CDR3 DNA reads TGCAGTGCTGGAGGGGAGATGACTAGTTTTAGCAATCAGCCCCAGCATTTT.

This clonotype was recorded at least ten times. This chain connects TRBV7-8 to TRBJ2-3; 8 bases align to TRBD2. In germline, CDR1 is SGHVS, CDR2 FQNEAQ. V trimming: 3 bases; J trimming: 1 base; junction bases outside the gene matches: 9. The CDR3 extends over 17 amino acids. The CDR3 DNA reads as TGTGCCAGCAGCTTCTATCCCCCGGGACTAGGCACAGATACGCAGTATTTT. Translation: CASSFYPPGLGTDTQYF.

This chain connects TRBV6-1 to TRBJ1-1; D unresolved. The V and J ends lost 0 bases and 3 bases respectively, with 8 bases between them. The CDR3 runs 14 residues. CDR1 and CDR2 from the germline V gene are MNHNS and SASEGT. As DNA, the CDR3 is TGTGCCAGCAGTGAAGCGCTGGGAGACACTGAAGCTTTCTTT. As protein: CASSEALGDTEAFF.

A few counts support this clonotype. The chain recombines TRBV6-1 with TRBJ2-7; D gene unclear. The germline V gene encodes CDR1 MNHNS and CDR2 SASEGT. This CDR3 contains 12 residues. Between the trimmed V and J ends, which lost 3 bases and 4 bases, there was a span of 7 bases. The CDR3 DNA follows: TGTGCCAGCAGTGAGTGGGGTTACGAGCAGTACTTC. Protein product: CASSEWGYEQYF.

This rearrangement joins TRBV30 to TRBJ2-2; D possibly corresponds to TRBD1 (7 bases). The V gene's germline CDR1 is GTSNPN and CDR2 SVGIG (reference sequence). V lost 8 bases to trimming and J lost 4 bases, with 14 bases between them. The CDR3 covers 13 residues. CDR3 sequence (DNA): TGTGCCGCGGGACAGATTATCACCGGGGAGCTGTTTTTT. Amino acids: CAAGQIITGELFF.

The chain carries TRBV7-9 and TRBJ1-2; perhaps TRBD1 as D (5 bases). V was trimmed by 5 bases and J by 8 bases, leaving 18 bases between them. CDR1 is SEHNR, CDR2 FQNEAQ, per germline (reference sequence). The CDR3 sequence is 14 residues long. The CDR3 sequence is CASSPGLGAYGYTF. For the CDR3, the DNA is TGTGCCAGCAGCCCCGGTCTAGGGGCGTACGGCTACACCTTC.

This clonotype was found a few times. This chain joins TRBV20-1 and TRBJ2-1; 8 bases line up with TRBD2. This CDR3 has 13 amino acids. Trimming took 2 bases from V and 7 from J; bases not matched to a gene: 4. The germline V gene has CDR1 DFQATT and CDR2 SNEGSKA (reference sequence). The CDR3 spells CSARRGGANEQFF. CDR3 DNA: TGCAGTGCTAGACGGGGGGGTGCAAATGAGCAGTTCTTC.